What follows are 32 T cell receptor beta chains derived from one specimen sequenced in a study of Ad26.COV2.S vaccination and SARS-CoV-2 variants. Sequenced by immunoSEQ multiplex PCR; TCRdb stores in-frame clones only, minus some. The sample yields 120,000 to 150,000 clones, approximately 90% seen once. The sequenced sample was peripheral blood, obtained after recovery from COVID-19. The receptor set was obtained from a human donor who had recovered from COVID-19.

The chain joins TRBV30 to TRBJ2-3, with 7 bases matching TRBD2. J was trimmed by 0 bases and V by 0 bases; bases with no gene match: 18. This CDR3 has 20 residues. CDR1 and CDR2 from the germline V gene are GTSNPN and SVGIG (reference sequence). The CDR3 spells CAWSVHGTKRVGWSTDTQYF. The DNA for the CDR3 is TGTGCCTGGAGTGTACACGGGACTAAGCGAGTCGGATGGAGCACAGATACGCAGTATTTT. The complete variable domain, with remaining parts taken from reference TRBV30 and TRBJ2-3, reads SQTIHQWPATLVQPVGSPLSLECTVEGTSNPNLYWYRQAAGRGLQLLFYSVGIGQISSEVPQNLSASRPQDRQFILSSKKLLLSDSGFYLCAWSVHGTKRVGWSTDTQYFGPGTRLTVL.

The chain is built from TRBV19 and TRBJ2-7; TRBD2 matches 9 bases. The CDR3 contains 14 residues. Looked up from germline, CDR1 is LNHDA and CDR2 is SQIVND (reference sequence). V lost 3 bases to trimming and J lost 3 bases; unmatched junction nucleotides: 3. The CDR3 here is CASSISGGHYEQYF. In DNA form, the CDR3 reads TGTGCCAGTAGTATTAGCGGGGGTCACTACGAGCAGTACTTC.

For the CDR3, the DNA is TGCGCCAGCGGGACAGGAAAAGAGACCCAGTACTTC. As protein: CASGTGKETQYF. V gene TRBV5-1 combines with J gene TRBJ2-5, with 8 nucleotides matching TRBD1. With V trimmed by 7 bases and J by 3 bases, 2 bases remained unmatched. CDR1 SGHRS and CDR2 YFSETQ come from the germline V gene. The CDR3 is made up of 12 amino acids.

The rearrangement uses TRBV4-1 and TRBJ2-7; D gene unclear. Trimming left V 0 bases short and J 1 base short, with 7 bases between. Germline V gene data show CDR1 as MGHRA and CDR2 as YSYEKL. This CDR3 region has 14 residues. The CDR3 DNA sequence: TGCGCCAGCAGCCAAGAGGCATCATCCTACGAGCAGTACTTC. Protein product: CASSQEASSYEQYF.

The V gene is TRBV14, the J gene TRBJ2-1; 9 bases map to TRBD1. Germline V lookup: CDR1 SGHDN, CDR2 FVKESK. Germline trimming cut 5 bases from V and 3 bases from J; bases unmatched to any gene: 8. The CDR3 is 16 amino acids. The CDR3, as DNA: TGTGCCAGCAGCGTTGGGACAGGGACCTTCTACAATGAGCAGTTCTTC. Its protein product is CASSVGTGTFYNEQFF.

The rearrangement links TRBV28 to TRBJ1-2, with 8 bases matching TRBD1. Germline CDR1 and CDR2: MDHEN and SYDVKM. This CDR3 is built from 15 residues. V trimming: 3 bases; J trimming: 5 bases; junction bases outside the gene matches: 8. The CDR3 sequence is CASSFIGDRSYGYTF. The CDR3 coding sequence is TGTGCCAGCAGTTTTATAGGGGACAGGTCTTATGGCTACACCTTC.

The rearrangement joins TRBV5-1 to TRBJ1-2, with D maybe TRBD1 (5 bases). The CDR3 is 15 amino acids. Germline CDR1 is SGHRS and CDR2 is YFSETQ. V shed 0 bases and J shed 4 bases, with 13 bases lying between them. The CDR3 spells CASSLDPGGGYGYTF. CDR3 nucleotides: TGCGCCAGCAGCTTGGACCCGGGGGGAGGCTATGGCTACACCTTC.

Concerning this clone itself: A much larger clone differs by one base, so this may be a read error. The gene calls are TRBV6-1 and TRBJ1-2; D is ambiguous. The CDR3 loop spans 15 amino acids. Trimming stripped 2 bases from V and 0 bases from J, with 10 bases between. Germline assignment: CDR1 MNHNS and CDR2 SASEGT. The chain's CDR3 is CASSEWGDSNYGYTF. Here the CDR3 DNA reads TGTGCCAGCAGTGAATGGGGAGATTCTAACTATGGCTACACCTTC.

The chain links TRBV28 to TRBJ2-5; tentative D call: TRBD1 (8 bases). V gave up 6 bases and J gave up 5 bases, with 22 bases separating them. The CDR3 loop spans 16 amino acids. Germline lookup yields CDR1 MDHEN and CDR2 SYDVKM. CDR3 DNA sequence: TGTGCCAGCAGACGGGATCAGGGGGCGGGGGAGGAGACCCAGTACTTC. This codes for CASRRDQGAGEETQYF.

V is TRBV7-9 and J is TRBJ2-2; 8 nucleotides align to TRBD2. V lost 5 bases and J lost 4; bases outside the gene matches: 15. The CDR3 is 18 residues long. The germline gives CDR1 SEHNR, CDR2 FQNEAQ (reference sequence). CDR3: CASSRRGDSGESTGELFF. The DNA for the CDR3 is TGTGCCAGCAGCCGGAGGGGGGATAGCGGGGAGAGCACCGGGGAGCTGTTTTTT.

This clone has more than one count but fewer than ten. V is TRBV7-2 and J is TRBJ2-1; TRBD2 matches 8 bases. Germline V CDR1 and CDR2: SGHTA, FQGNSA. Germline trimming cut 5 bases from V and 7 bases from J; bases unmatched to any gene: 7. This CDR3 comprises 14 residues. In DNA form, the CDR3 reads TGTGCCAGCAGCGCACTAGCGGCAAGGAATGAGCAGTTCTTC. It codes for CASSALAARNEQFF. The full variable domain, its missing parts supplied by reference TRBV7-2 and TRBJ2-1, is GAGVSQSPSNKVTEKGKDVELRCDPISGHTALYWYRQSLGQGLEFLIYFQGNSAPDKSGLPSDRFSAERTGGSVSTLTIQRTQQEDSAVYLCASSALAARNEQFFGPGTRLTVL.

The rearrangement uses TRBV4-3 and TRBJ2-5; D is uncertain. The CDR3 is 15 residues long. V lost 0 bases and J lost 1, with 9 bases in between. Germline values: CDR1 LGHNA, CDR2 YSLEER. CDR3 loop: CASSQDRWGQETQYF. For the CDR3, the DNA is TGCGCCAGCAGCCAAGATCGATGGGGCCAAGAGACCCAGTACTTC.

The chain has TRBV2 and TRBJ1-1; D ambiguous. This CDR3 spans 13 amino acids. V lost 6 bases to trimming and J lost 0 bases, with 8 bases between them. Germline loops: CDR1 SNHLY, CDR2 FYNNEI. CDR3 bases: TGTGCCAGCAGGGGGTTCATGAACACTGAAGCTTTCTTT. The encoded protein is CASRGFMNTEAFF.

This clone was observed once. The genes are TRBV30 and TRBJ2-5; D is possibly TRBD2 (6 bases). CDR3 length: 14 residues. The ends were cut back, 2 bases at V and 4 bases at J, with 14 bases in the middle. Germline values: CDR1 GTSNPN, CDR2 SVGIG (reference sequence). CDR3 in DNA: TGTGCCTGGAGTCGGACTATTATGGGAGAGACCCAGTACTTC. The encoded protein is CAWSRTIMGETQYF.

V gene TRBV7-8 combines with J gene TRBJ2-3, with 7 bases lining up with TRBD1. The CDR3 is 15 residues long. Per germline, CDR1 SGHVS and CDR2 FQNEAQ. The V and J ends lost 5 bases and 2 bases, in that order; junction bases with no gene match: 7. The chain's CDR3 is CASSPGTALTDTQYF. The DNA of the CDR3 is TGTGCCAGCAGCCCTGGGACAGCGCTCACAGATACGCAGTATTTT.

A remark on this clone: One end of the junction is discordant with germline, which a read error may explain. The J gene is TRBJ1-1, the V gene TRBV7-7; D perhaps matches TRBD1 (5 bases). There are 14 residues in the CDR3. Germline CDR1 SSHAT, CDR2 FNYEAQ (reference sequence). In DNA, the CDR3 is TGTGCTAGCAGCTTCCCAGGGTTTCGTAGTGAAGCTTTCTTT. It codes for CASSFPGFRSEAFF.

The CDR3 nucleotides are TGTGCCAGCAGCTTTCGGGGGGGCACAGATACGCAGTATTTT. It specifies CASSFRGGTDTQYF. This chain uses TRBV11-3 with TRBJ2-3; 7 nucleotides line up with TRBD2. This CDR3 has 14 residues. The ends lost 3 bases at V and 1 base at J; junction bases unmatched: 1. Germline values: CDR1 SGHNT, CDR2 YENEEA.

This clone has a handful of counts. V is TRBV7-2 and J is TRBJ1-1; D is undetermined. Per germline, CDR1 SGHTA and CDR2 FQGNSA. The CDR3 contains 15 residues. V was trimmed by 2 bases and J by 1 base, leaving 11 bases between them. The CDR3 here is CASSLSRSRNTEAFF. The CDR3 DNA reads TGTGCCAGCAGCTTAAGCCGCTCGAGGAACACTGAAGCTTTCTTT.

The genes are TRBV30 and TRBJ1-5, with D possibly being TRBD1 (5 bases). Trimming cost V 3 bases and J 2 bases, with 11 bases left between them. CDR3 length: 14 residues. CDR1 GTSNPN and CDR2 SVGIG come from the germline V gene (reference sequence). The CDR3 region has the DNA TGTGCCTGGAGAGCCGACAGCCGCAATCAGCCCCAGCATTTT. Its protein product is CAWRADSRNQPQHF.

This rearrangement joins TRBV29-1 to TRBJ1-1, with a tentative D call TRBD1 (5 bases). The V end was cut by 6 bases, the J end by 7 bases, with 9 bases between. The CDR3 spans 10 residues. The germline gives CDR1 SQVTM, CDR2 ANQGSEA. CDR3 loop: CSVGDLEAFF. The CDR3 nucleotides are TGCAGCGTAGGGGACCTTGAAGCTTTCTTT.

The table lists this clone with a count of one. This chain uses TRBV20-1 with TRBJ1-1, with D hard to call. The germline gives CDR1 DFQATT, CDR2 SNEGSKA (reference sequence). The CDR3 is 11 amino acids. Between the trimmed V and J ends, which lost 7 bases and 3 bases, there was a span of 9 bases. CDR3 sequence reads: CSVTLYTEAFF. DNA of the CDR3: TGCAGTGTGACACTATACACTGAAGCTTTCTTT.

The CDR3 DNA reads TGTGCCAGCAGCTTAGCCCCAGGGGACCACTATGGCTACACCTTC. It is translated as CASSLAPGDHYGYTF. This chain uses TRBV11-3 with TRBJ1-2; D might be TRBD1 (6 bases). The germline V gene encodes CDR1 SGHNT and CDR2 YENEEA. V was clipped by 1 base and J by 3 bases, with 12 bases between them. CDR3 length: 15 residues.

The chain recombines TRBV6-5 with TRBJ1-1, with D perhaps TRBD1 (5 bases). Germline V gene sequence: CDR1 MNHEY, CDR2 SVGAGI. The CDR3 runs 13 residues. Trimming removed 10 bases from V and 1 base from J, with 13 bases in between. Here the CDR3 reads CATGRDANTEAFF. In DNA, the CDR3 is TGTGCCACCGGGAGGGACGCGAACACTGAAGCTTTCTTT.

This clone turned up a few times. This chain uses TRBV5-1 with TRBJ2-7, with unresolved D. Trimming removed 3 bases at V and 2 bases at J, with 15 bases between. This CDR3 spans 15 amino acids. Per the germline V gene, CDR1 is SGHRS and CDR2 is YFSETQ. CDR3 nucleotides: TGCGCCAGCAGCTATTACACCGTCCCTGCCTACGAGCAGTACTTC. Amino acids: CASSYYTVPAYEQYF. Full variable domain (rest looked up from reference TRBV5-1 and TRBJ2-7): KAGVTQTPRYLIKTRGQQVTLSCSPISGHRSVSWYQQTPGQGLQFLFEYFSETQRNKGNFPGRFSGRQFSNSRSEMNVSTLELGDSALYLCASSYYTVPAYEQYFGPGTRLTVT.

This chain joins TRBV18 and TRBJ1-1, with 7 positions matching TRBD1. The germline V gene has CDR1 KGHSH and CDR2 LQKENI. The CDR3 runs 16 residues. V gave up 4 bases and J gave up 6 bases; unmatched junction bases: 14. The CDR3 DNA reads TGTGCCAGCTCACAAAATTTGGGACAGTCAATACCTGAAGCTTTCTTT. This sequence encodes CASSQNLGQSIPEAFF.

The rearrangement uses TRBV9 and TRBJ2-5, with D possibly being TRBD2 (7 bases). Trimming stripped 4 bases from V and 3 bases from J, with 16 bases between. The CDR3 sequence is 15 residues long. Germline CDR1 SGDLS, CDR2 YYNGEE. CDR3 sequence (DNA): TGTGCCAGCAGCCGAAGGGGAGGGGGAGAAGAGACCCAGTACTTC. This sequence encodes CASSRRGGGEETQYF.

The CDR3 sequence: CASSFDRASGAFF. The CDR3, as DNA: TGTGCCAGCAGCTTCGACAGGGCCTCTGGGGCTTTCTTT. The J gene is TRBJ1-1, the V gene TRBV11-2; 7 nucleotides align to TRBD1. The germline V gene has CDR1 SGHAT and CDR2 FQNNGV. J lost 11 bases, V lost 3 bases, and 9 bases had no gene match. The CDR3 spans 13 residues.

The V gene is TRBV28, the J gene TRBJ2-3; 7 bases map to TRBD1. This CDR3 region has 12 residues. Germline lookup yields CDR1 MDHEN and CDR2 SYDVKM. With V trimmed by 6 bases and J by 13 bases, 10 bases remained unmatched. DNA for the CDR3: TGTGCCAGCAGCCCCTCGACAGGGTTGAAGTATTTT. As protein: CASSPSTGLKYF.

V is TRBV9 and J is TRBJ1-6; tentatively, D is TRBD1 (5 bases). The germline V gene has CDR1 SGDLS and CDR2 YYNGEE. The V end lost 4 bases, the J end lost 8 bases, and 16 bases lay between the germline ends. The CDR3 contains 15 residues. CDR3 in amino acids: CASSPTGREHSPLHF. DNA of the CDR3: TGTGCCAGCAGCCCGACTGGCAGGGAGCATTCACCCCTCCACTTT.

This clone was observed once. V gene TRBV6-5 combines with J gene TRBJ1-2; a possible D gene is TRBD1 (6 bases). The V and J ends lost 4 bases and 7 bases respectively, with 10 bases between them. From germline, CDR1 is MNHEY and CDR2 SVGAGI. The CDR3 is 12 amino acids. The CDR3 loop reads CASSSRGGGYTF. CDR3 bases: TGTGCCAGCAGTTCCAGGGGAGGTGGCTACACCTTC.

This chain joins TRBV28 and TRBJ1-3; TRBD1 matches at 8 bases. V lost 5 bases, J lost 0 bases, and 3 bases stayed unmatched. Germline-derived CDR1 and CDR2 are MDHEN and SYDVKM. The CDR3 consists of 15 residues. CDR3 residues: CASSGQGSSGNTIYF. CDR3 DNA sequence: TGTGCCAGCAGTGGACAGGGAAGCTCTGGAAACACCATATATTTT. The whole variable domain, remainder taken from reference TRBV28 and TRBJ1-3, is DVKVTQSSRYLVKRTGEKVFLECVQDMDHENMFWYRQDPGLGLRLIYFSYDVKMKEKGDIPEGYSVSREKKERFSLILESASTNQTSMYLCASSGQGSSGNTIYFGEGSWLTVV.

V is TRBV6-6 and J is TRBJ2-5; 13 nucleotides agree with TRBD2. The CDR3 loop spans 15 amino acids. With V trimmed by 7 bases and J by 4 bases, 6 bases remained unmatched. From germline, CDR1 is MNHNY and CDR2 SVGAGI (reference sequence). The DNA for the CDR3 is TGTGCCAGCACCCGGACTAGCGGGGGCCGAGAGACCCAGTACTTC. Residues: CASTRTSGGRETQYF.